This T cell receptor beta chain was profiled in a study of OX40 agonist ivuxolimab in advanced cancers. Study as a whole: Patients assigned to dose escalation were diagnosed with hepatocellular carcinoma, melanoma, renal cell or head and neck cancer. Mean age 60 years, range roughly 23 to 79; around 80% male.

A remark on this clone: The antigen is undetermined.

Broader study findings: Among T cells, CD8+ cells averaged more expanded clones than CD4+ cells. Among some nonresponders, normalized T-cell clonal expansion was also low.

There are 13 residues in the CDR3. Germline loops: CDR1 SGHKS, CDR2 YYEKEE (reference sequence). Trimming cost V 4 bases and J 7 bases, with 14 bases left between them. Measured with immunoSEQ multiplex PCR; TCRdb has only the in-frame clones, and not every one. The sample records 75,000 to 95,000 clones, about nine tenths being singletons. V and J are TRBV5-5 and TRBJ1-1, with D possibly matching TRBD1 (6 bases). This specimen was CD4+ or CD8+ T cells sorted from blood, taken in a trial of the OX40 agonist ivuxolimab. This clonotype originated in an adult with an advanced solid tumor such as melanoma, head and neck, liver or kidney cancer. The CDR3 here is CASSPTLGGEAFF. CDR3 bases: TGTGCCAGCAGCCCCACCCTAGGGGGTGAAGCTTTCTTT.